The 28 T cell receptor beta chains given below trace back to one sample, sequenced in a study of OX40 agonist ivuxolimab in advanced cancers. Receptors were amplified or captured by the immunoSEQ multiplex PCR assay. The table was pulled from immuneACCESS by TCRdb, which kept in-frame rearrangements only. Such tables lose some clones; where checked, under half of the loss comes from unresolved V genes, and the rest has no known cause. The sample data list 60,000 to 80,000 clones, and about 84% of these were observed just once. The ten most abundant clones make up more than 4% of the sample. The sequenced sample was CD4+ or CD8+ T cells sorted from blood, obtained in a trial of the OX40 agonist ivuxolimab. These receptors came from an adult with an advanced solid tumor such as melanoma, head and neck, liver or kidney cancer.

The chain recombines TRBV19 with TRBJ1-5; weak D call: TRBD1 (6 bases). Trimming shortened V by 3 bases and J by 4 bases, and 16 bases separated the two germline ends. Germline V gene lookup returns CDR1 LNHDA and CDR2 SQIVND (reference sequence). The CDR3 runs to 16 residues. In DNA, the CDR3 is TGTGCCAGTAGTATCCCCGGGGGGGCGGGTAATCAGCCCCAGCATTTT. Translation: CASSIPGGAGNQPQHF.

This clone showed up just once. The chain is built from TRBV5-5 and TRBJ2-7; 9 bases are shared with TRBD2. The CDR3 runs to 17 residues. Germline values: CDR1 SGHKS, CDR2 YYEKEE (reference sequence). J lost 1 base, V lost 4 bases, and 12 bases had no gene match. As DNA, the CDR3 is TGTGCCAGCAGCGGTTCTCTGAGCGGGGGGCGGTCCTACGAGCAGTACTTC. Its protein product is CASSGSLSGGRSYEQYF.

The rearrangement links TRBV7-3 to TRBJ2-2, with D perhaps TRBD2 (6 bases). Germline values: CDR1 SGHTA, CDR2 FQGTGA. The V end was cut by 5 bases, the J end by 8 bases, with 15 bases between. The CDR3 length is 14 residues. The CDR3 reads CASSPQGGAGELFF. For the CDR3, the DNA is TGTGCCAGCAGCCCCCAGGGCGGGGCGGGGGAGCTGTTTTTT.

This CDR3 is CASSLLENTEAFF. The CDR3 nucleotides read TGTGCCAGCAGCCTATTAGAGAACACTGAAGCTTTCTTT. The chain carries TRBV2 and TRBJ1-1, with no clear D. The germline gives CDR1 SNHLY, CDR2 FYNNEI. Trimming removed 6 bases from V and 1 base from J, with 9 bases in between. This CDR3 region has 13 residues.

The chain joins TRBV10-3 to TRBJ2-5, with no clear D. The better agreement between TRBJ2-7 and the DNA end casts doubt on the J call. The CDR3 has 11 residues. Germline assignment: CDR1 ENHRY and CDR2 SYGVKD. The CDR3 DNA reads as TGTGCCGTCGGACCGAGCTACGAGCAGTACTTC. It encodes CAVGPSYEQYF.

The V and J genes are TRBV5-1 and TRBJ2-2; D is unresolved. The CDR3 covers 16 residues. Germline-derived CDR1 and CDR2 are SGHRS and YFSETQ. V gave up 4 bases and J gave up 3 bases, with 16 bases separating them. The CDR3 sequence is CASSAVLGMDTGELFF. The CDR3 coding sequence is TGCGCCAGCAGCGCCGTTCTGGGGATGGACACCGGGGAGCTGTTTTTT.

V and J are TRBV19 and TRBJ1-2, with D uncertain. This CDR3 region has 15 residues. V was shortened by 3 bases and J by 0 bases, with 11 bases between the two germline ends. Germline V gives CDR1 LNHDA, CDR2 SQIVND (reference sequence). Written as DNA, the CDR3 is TGTGCCAGTAGTATCTCCGGTGGGGCTAACTATGGCTACACCTTC. It yields the protein CASSISGGANYGYTF.

DNA of the CDR3: TGTGCCAGCAGCTTAGAGGACAGGGGTGCTTTCTTT. This sequence encodes CASSLEDRGAFF. This chain connects TRBV7-9 to TRBJ1-1; the match to TRBD1 covers 9 bases. The germline CDR1 and CDR2 sequences are SEHNR and FQNEAQ (reference sequence). The ends lost 1 base at V and 11 bases at J; junction bases unmatched: 2. The CDR3 loop spans 12 amino acids.

This clone was seen many times. The rearrangement uses TRBV5-1 and TRBJ2-3; TRBD2 agrees at 9 bases. Trimming cost V 3 bases and J 6 bases; bases outside gene matches: 5. The germline CDR1 and CDR2 sequences are SGHRS and YFSETQ. The length of the CDR3 is 14 residues. In DNA, the CDR3 is TGCGCCAGCAGCTGGGGACTAGCAGACGATACGCAGTATTTT. Its protein is CASSWGLADDTQYF.

This rearrangement joins TRBV5-1 to TRBJ2-2; 13 bases match TRBD2. The CDR3 extends over 16 amino acids. From germline, CDR1 is SGHRS and CDR2 YFSETQ. The V gene end was trimmed by 4 bases and the J gene end by 8 bases; junction bases not matched to a gene: 8. CDR3 DNA sequence: TGCGCCAGCAGCCCGAGGACTAGCGGGGGTTCTGGGGAGCTGTTTTTT. The encoded protein is CASSPRTSGGSGELFF.

The chain couples TRBV7-3 to TRBJ2-5; tentatively, D is TRBD1 (5 bases). Deletions cut 3 bases from V and 3 bases from J, with 8 bases between. This CDR3 has 13 amino acids. The germline CDR1 and CDR2 sequences are SGHTA and FQGTGA. The CDR3 region has the DNA TGTGCCAGCAGCTTCAGGGTCGAAGAGACCCAGTACTTC. Translated: CASSFRVEETQYF.

V and J are TRBV27 and TRBJ1-1; TRBD1 might be the D (5 bases). Germline-derived CDR1 and CDR2 are MNHEY and SMNVEV (reference sequence). This CDR3 comprises 13 residues. Trimming removed 9 bases at V and 1 base at J, with 12 bases between. The CDR3 DNA sequence: TGTGCCAGTTCCTACAGGCGGAACACTGAAGCTTTCTTT. As protein: CASSYRRNTEAFF.

CDR3 loop: CASSGYRSVYTF. CDR3 DNA sequence: TGTGCCAGCAGCGGTTACAGGAGCGTCTACACCTTC. The rearrangement links TRBV7-2 to TRBJ1-2, with D tentatively TRBD1 (5 bases). The CDR3 extends over 12 amino acids. Germline V lookup: CDR1 SGHTA, CDR2 FQGNSA. Trimming left V 5 bases short and J 10 bases short, with 14 bases between.

The chain links TRBV7-6 to TRBJ2-7, with a possible D match to TRBD2 (6 bases). This CDR3 has 15 amino acids. Germline V lookup: CDR1 SGHVS, CDR2 FNYEAQ. V lost 1 base, J lost 5 bases, and 15 bases lay in between. The CDR3 DNA reads TGTGCCAGCAGCTTAGAGGCCGGGAGCATCCACGAGCAGTACTTC. It translates to CASSLEAGSIHEQYF.

This chain links TRBV6-6 with TRBJ2-7; 7 bases match TRBD1. Looked up from germline, CDR1 is MNHNY and CDR2 is SVGAGI (reference sequence). The CDR3 has 13 residues. The trim removed 5 bases at V and 3 bases at J, leaving 4 bases unmatched. CDR3 protein: CASSGNRGYEQYF. The CDR3 region has the DNA TGTGCCAGCAGTGGCAACAGGGGCTACGAGCAGTACTTC.

The genes are TRBV5-1 and TRBJ1-1; the D is unclear. The length of the CDR3 is 13 residues. Trimming pared 1 base from V and 5 bases from J, leaving 9 bases between. The germline CDR1 and CDR2 sequences are SGHRS and YFSETQ. In nucleotides, the CDR3 is TGCGCCAGCAGCTTGCGTGGGAGGACTGAAGCTTTCTTT. It specifies CASSLRGRTEAFF. The full variable domain, its missing parts supplied by reference TRBV5-1 and TRBJ1-1, is KAGVTQTPRYLIKTRGQQVTLSCSPISGHRSVSWYQQTPGQGLQFLFEYFSETQRNKGNFPGRFSGRQFSNSRSEMNVSTLELGDSALYLCASSLRGRTEAFFGQGTRLTVV.

The chain has TRBV5-1 and TRBJ2-7; 11 bases fit TRBD2. The V and J ends lost 5 bases and 1 base, in that order; junction bases with no gene match: 5. CDR1 is SGHRS, CDR2 YFSETQ, per germline. This CDR3 region has 15 residues. The CDR3 region is CASRTSGSQSYEQYF. As DNA, the CDR3 is TGCGCCAGCAGAACTAGCGGGAGTCAGTCCTACGAGCAGTACTTC. The full variable domain, in which reference TRBV5-1 and TRBJ2-7 provide the parts outside the CDR3, is KAGVTQTPRYLIKTRGQQVTLSCSPISGHRSVSWYQQTPGQGLQFLFEYFSETQRNKGNFPGRFSGRQFSNSRSEMNVSTLELGDSALYLCASRTSGSQSYEQYFGPGTRLTVT.

This clone was observed once. The V and J genes are TRBV5-4 and TRBJ1-1; D might be TRBD1 (5 bases). Trimming shortened V by 3 bases and J by 1 base, and 10 bases separated the two germline ends. This CDR3 region has 14 residues. Germline V lookup: CDR1 SGHNT, CDR2 YYREEE (reference sequence). The CDR3 is CASSWGRGNTEAFF. The CDR3 bases are TGTGCCAGCAGCTGGGGAAGGGGGAACACTGAAGCTTTCTTT.

For the CDR3, the DNA is TGCGCCAGCAGCCAAAGAGCGGTCCGCACCTACAATGAGCAGTTCTTC. Protein product: CASSQRAVRTYNEQFF. The chain uses TRBV5-1 and TRBJ2-1; possible D gene TRBD2, 5 bases. Per the germline V gene, CDR1 is SGHRS and CDR2 is YFSETQ. V lost 4 bases to trimming and J lost 2 bases, with 16 bases between them. The CDR3 length is 16 residues.

V usage is TRBV15 and J usage is TRBJ1-2; D gene unclear. V dropped 0 bases and J dropped 8 bases, with 7 bases sitting between them. Germline CDR1 LNHNV, CDR2 YYDKDF (reference sequence). The CDR3 consists of 12 residues. DNA for the CDR3: TGTGCCACCAGCAGAGATAGTATCGGCTACACCTTC. Amino acid sequence: CATSRDSIGYTF.

The chain uses TRBV6-5 and TRBJ1-1; 9 nucleotides match TRBD1. J lost 5 bases, V lost 2 bases, and 6 bases had no gene match. Germline V CDR1 and CDR2: MNHEY, SVGAGI. CDR3 length: 15 amino acids. The CDR3 protein is CASSYGDRDVTEAFF. CDR3 coding DNA: TGTGCCAGCAGTTACGGGGACAGGGACGTTACTGAAGCTTTCTTT.

The rearrangement uses TRBV19 and TRBJ1-2; D is ambiguous. CDR3 length equals 14 residues. CDR1 is LNHDA, CDR2 SQIVND, per germline (reference sequence). V lost 7 bases and J 6 bases, leaving 18 bases between the germline ends. The CDR3 DNA sequence: TGTGCCAGTAACCGGGAACTAAGGACGGATGGCTACACCTTC. Translation: CASNRELRTDGYTF.

This clone appeared a few times. The CDR3 bases are TGCGCCAGCAGCTTTAACTCGAACACCGGGGAGCTGTTTTTT. It yields the protein CASSFNSNTGELFF. The rearrangement joins TRBV5-1 to TRBJ2-2; no definite D call. The CDR3 runs 14 residues. Between the trimmed V and J ends, which lost 2 bases and 0 bases, there was a span of 5 bases. The germline gives CDR1 SGHRS, CDR2 YFSETQ.

The chain recombines TRBV2 with TRBJ2-5, with D possibly called TRBD1 or TRBD2 (6 bases each). From germline, CDR1 is SNHLY and CDR2 FYNNEI. V lost 3 bases, J lost 11 bases, and 22 bases lay in between. The CDR3 totals 15 residues. CDR3 DNA sequence: TGTGCCAGCAGTGAGAGGGCTAGGGGGGCGAGGGAGCAGTACTTC. Translation gives CASSERARGAREQYF.

The gene calls are TRBV6-6 and TRBJ1-1; 7 nucleotides line up with TRBD1. The germline CDR1 and CDR2 sequences are MNHNY and SVGAGI (reference sequence). V gave up 6 bases and J gave up 7 bases; unmatched junction bases: 8. This CDR3 is 13 amino acids long. CDR3: CASSFHRDSEAFF. The CDR3 DNA follows: TGTGCCAGCAGCTTCCACCGGGACAGTGAAGCTTTCTTT.

Comments on this clone: It may be a read error: a sequence one base away is much more abundant. J is TRBJ2-3 and V is TRBV6-4, with D perhaps matching TRBD2 (6 bases). The germline V gene has CDR1 MRHNA and CDR2 SNTAGT. V lost 4 bases and J lost 3, with 8 bases in between. This CDR3 spans 13 amino acids. In DNA form, the CDR3 reads TGTGCCAGCAGTGGCGGGGAGACAGATACGCAGTATTTT. Translation: CASSGGETDTQYF.

The rearrangement uses TRBV7-9 and TRBJ1-4; D gene ambiguous. CDR1 and CDR2 from the germline V gene are SEHNR and FQNEAQ (reference sequence). V was clipped by 6 bases and J by 0 bases, with 14 bases between them. This CDR3 spans 16 amino acids. CDR3 residues: CASSHGFRATNEKLFF. The CDR3 nucleotides are TGTGCCAGCAGTCATGGGTTTAGGGCAACTAATGAAAAACTGTTTTTT.

A single count supports this clone. The rearrangement joins TRBV7-3 to TRBJ2-5; 7 bases match TRBD1. CDR1 and CDR2 from the germline V gene are SGHTA and FQGTGA. The J segment lost 5 bases and the V segment lost 2 bases, leaving 8 bases of the junction unmatched. This CDR3 spans 15 amino acids. This CDR3 reads CASSLGVTGKETQYF. CDR3 nucleotides: TGTGCCAGCAGCTTAGGTGTGACAGGGAAGGAGACCCAGTACTTC.